The 22 T cell receptor beta chains listed next were all sequenced from one sample in a study of T cell clonality in common variable immunodeficiency. Assay: immunoSEQ multiplex PCR; the TCRdb copy retains only in-frame clones and omits some. The table lists tens of thousands of clones, with no singletons. The sequenced material came from peripheral blood mononuclear cells. The receptors were sampled from a person between 18 and 75 years old in good health.

This clone was observed many times. The CDR3 extends 3 residues past the end of the read, so its final part is completed from the germline J gene. The J gene is TRBJ2-7, the V gene TRBV14; possible D gene TRBD2, 6 bases. CDR3 length: 14 residues. CDR1 SGHDN and CDR2 FVKESK come from the germline V gene. The V and J ends lost 4 bases and 2 bases respectively, with 12 bases between them. The part of the CDR3 DNA that was read is TGTGCCAGCAGCCCGGGGGACGGGACCTACGAG. Encoded protein: CASSPGDGTYE. The whole CDR3 sequence is CASSPGDGTYEQYF.

This clone was counted only a few times. The read halts 3 residues ahead of the CDR3 end, with the missing end drawn from the germline J gene. V usage is TRBV7-2 and J usage is TRBJ2-7; D unclear. V gave up 0 bases and J gave up 3 bases, with 12 bases separating them. Germline V CDR1 and CDR2: SGHTA, FQGNSA. CDR3 length: 15 residues. CDR3 protein: CASSLALTKGYEQYF. CDR3 DNA (partial): TGTGCCAGCAGCTTAGCGTTGACAAAGGGCTACGAG.

Ten or more counts support this clone. The read comes to an end 3 residues before the CDR3 does, leaving the germline J gene to fill in the end. The gene calls are TRBV5-1 and TRBJ1-2; a possible D gene is TRBD1 (6 bases). The CDR3 consists of 13 residues. Germline CDR1 reads SGHRS; CDR2 reads YFSETQ. The V gene lost 4 bases and the J gene lost 3 bases, with 10 bases spanning the gap. The CDR3 bases that were read are TGCGCCAGCAGCCCACAGGGTGACTATGGC. This translates into CASSPQGDYG. The whole CDR3 reads CASSPQGDYGYTF. The complete variable domain, with remaining parts taken from reference TRBV5-1 and TRBJ1-2, reads KAGVTQTPRYLIKTRGQQVTLSCSPISGHRSVSWYQQTPGQGLQFLFEYFSETQRNKGNFPGRFSGRQFSNSRSEMNVSTLELGDSALYLCASSPQGDYGYTFGSGTRLTVV.

As to this clone: The CDR3 extends 3 residues past the end of the read, so its final part is completed from the germline J gene. The V call is TRBV18, the J call TRBJ2-1, with 8 bases identical to TRBD2. The germline CDR1 and CDR2 sequences are KGHSH and LQKENI. The length of the CDR3 is 15 residues. V lost 2 bases, J lost 9 bases, and 9 bases stayed unmatched. CDR3 in amino acids: CASSPVTGGNSEQFF. CDR3 DNA (partial): TGTGCCAGCTCACCAGTTACGGGGGGGAATAGTGAG.

This clone was seen a few times. The read comes to an end 3 residues before the CDR3 does, leaving the germline J gene to fill in the end. The chain couples TRBV19 to TRBJ1-5; D not resolved. CDR1 LNHDA and CDR2 SQIVND come from the germline V gene (reference sequence). Trimming removed 3 bases at V and 5 bases at J, with 11 bases between. CDR3 length: 14 amino acids. This CDR3 is CASSMSRSHQPQHF. The covered CDR3 bases are TGTGCCAGTAGTATGAGCCGATCCCATCAGCCC.

In its sample, this clone was seen many times. Read data end 3 residues before the CDR3 end; the end is taken from the germline J gene. The chain has TRBV30 and TRBJ2-5; 9 bases match TRBD1. The CDR3 covers 16 residues. The V segment lost 2 bases and the J segment 1 base; nucleotides outside the gene matches: 8. Germline V CDR1 and CDR2: GTSNPN, SVGIG (reference sequence). The CDR3 here is CAWSFGQGRLQETQYF. CDR3 bases read: TGTGCCTGGAGTTTCGGACAGGGGCGTCTCCAAGAGACC.

This clone was recorded at least ten times. Read coverage stops 3 residues before the CDR3 terminus; the germline J gene supplies the remainder. The chain couples TRBV7-9 to TRBJ1-2; maybe TRBD1 (6 bases). The CDR3 extends over 14 amino acids. From germline, CDR1 is SEHNR and CDR2 FQNEAQ (reference sequence). With 0 bases removed from V and 6 bases from J, the gap between germline ends came to 11 bases. CDR3 sequence: CASSLAGGADGYTF. The CDR3 bases that were read are TGTGCCAGCAGCTTAGCTGGGGGCGCGGATGGC.

This clone showed up many times. The DNA ends 3 residues before the CDR3 does, and the rest of the CDR3 is filled in from the germline J gene. The chain combines TRBV6-1 with TRBJ2-5; perhaps TRBD2 as D (6 bases). The V gene's germline CDR1 is MNHNS and CDR2 SASEGT. The CDR3 length is 13 residues. Deletions cut 3 bases from V and 3 bases from J, with 8 bases between. The CDR3 loop is CASSDGGEETQYF. The CDR3 DNA, read in part, is TGTGCCAGCAGTGACGGGGGTGAAGAGACC.

For this clone: The CDR3 end falls 3 residues outside the read, so it is completed with the germline J gene. The chain links TRBV19 to TRBJ1-2, with 7 nucleotides matching TRBD1. The CDR3 is made up of 14 amino acids. Per germline, CDR1 LNHDA and CDR2 SQIVND (reference sequence). The chain's CDR3 is CASRVGQAWDDYTF. CDR3 bases read: TGTGCCAGTAGAGTAGGACAGGCCTGGGATGAC.

This clone was counted between two and nine times. The read ends 3 residues early relative to the CDR3; the germline J gene fills the gap. The V and J genes are TRBV7-2 and TRBJ2-7, with TRBD1 as a possible D gene (6 bases). V lost 5 bases, J lost 6 bases, and 20 bases lay in between. The CDR3 contains 15 residues. Per the germline V gene, CDR1 is SGHTA and CDR2 is FQGNSA. The CDR3 sequence is CASSPGPTGSREQYF. The CDR3 bases that were read are TGTGCCAGCAGCCCGGGACCAACAGGGTCTCGCGAG.

This clone was recorded at least ten times. From the germline J gene comes the end of the CDR3, since the read stops 3 residues before it. The V gene is TRBV6-2 or TRBV6-3, the J gene TRBJ1-1; D gene unclear. V was shortened by 8 bases and J by 0 bases, with 10 bases between the two germline ends. Germline V lookup: CDR1 MNHEY, CDR2 SVGEGT. This CDR3 is built from 13 residues. CDR3 sequence reads: CASGNGVNTEAFF. CDR3 bases read: TGTGCCAGCGGTAACGGGGTGAACACTGAA.

This clone was recorded many times. Read sequence stops 3 residues before the CDR3 end, and the germline J gene provides the missing end. V usage is TRBV4-1 and J usage is TRBJ2-3; tentatively, D is TRBD2 (5 bases). Germline assignment: CDR1 MGHRA and CDR2 YSYEKL. V lost 1 base and J lost 1, with 9 bases in between. The CDR3 is 15 residues long. The CDR3 is CASSQVPGGTDTQYF. The CDR3 bases that were read are TGCGCCAGCAGCCAAGTCCCCGGGGGCACAGATACG.

There are many counts of this clone. With the read ending 3 residues before the CDR3 end, the germline J gene is used to fill in that end. This chain uses TRBV10-3 with TRBJ1-5, with D maybe TRBD1 (5 bases). Germline CDR1 is ENHRY and CDR2 is SYGVKD. The V and J ends lost 6 bases and 0 bases respectively, with 9 bases between them. The CDR3 contains 14 residues. CDR3 sequence: CAISAQGSNQPQHF. CDR3 DNA, as far as it was read: TGTGCCATCAGCGCCCAGGGTAGCAATCAGCCC.

As for this clone: The read ends 3 residues before the CDR3 terminus; that terminus is restored from the germline J gene. The V and J genes are TRBV7-3 and TRBJ2-3, with D possibly matching TRBD1 (6 bases). CDR3 length equals 14 residues. Germline V CDR1 and CDR2: SGHTA, FQGTGA. CDR3 protein: CASSPQGIIQTQYF. CDR3 DNA (partial): TGTGCCAGCAGCCCACAGGGAATAATACAGACG. The complete variable domain, with remaining parts taken from reference TRBV7-3 and TRBJ2-3, reads GAGVSQTPSNKVTEKGKYVELRCDPISGHTALYWYRQSLGQGPEFLIYFQGTGAADDSGLPNDRFFAVRPEGSVSTLKIQRTERGDSAVYLCASSPQGIIQTQYFGPGTRLTVL.

This clone was counted many times. The CDR3 is cut off 3 residues early in the read; its end comes from the germline J gene. The chain has TRBV2 and TRBJ2-1; D is ambiguous. The CDR3 contains 11 residues. Germline lookup yields CDR1 SNHLY and CDR2 FYNNEI. V was clipped by 7 bases and J by 4 bases, with 5 bases between them. The part of the CDR3 DNA that was read is TGTGCCAGCACAGGATACAATGAG. Translating it yields CASTGYNE. The entire CDR3 reads CASTGYNEQFF.

This clone is termed medium-sized. The read falls 3 residues short of the CDR3 end, and the missing part is taken from the germline J gene. V is TRBV14 and J is TRBJ2-7; D call uncertain. The CDR3 length is 13 residues. Germline CDR1 and CDR2: SGHDN and FVKESK. The V and J ends lost 6 bases and 4 bases respectively, with 13 bases between them. The sequenced part of the CDR3 DNA is TGTGCCAGCAGTCGAAACAGTAGATACGAG. It encodes CASSRNSRYE. The entire CDR3 is CASSRNSRYEQYF.

This clone showed up just a few times. The read halts 3 residues ahead of the CDR3 end, with the missing end drawn from the germline J gene. V usage is TRBV2 and J usage is TRBJ2-1; 9 nucleotides agree with TRBD1. Per the germline V gene, CDR1 is SNHLY and CDR2 is FYNNEI. This CDR3 has 15 amino acids. V lost 9 bases and J lost 2; bases outside the gene matches: 8. The part of the CDR3 DNA that was read is TGTGCCAGTTGTTCCACAGGGGGCCCCTACAATGAG. It specifies CASCSTGGPYNE. The full CDR3 protein is CASCSTGGPYNEQFF.

Many counts were recorded for this clone. The CDR3 protein is CSVDAGGPTDTQYF. The sequenced part of the CDR3 DNA is TGCAGCGTTGATGCGGGGGGGCCCACAGATACG. The chain combines TRBV29-1 with TRBJ2-3, with 9 positions matching TRBD2. The read ends 3 residues shy of where the CDR3 ends; the end is completed using the germline J gene. The germline V gene has CDR1 SQVTM and CDR2 ANQGSEA. The CDR3 extends over 14 amino acids. Germline trimming cut 3 bases from V and 2 bases from J; bases unmatched to any gene: 3.

The table lists this clone with many counts. The read halts 3 residues ahead of the CDR3 end, with the missing end drawn from the germline J gene. The chain combines TRBV6-1 with TRBJ2-2; 8 bases are a match to TRBD2. Trimming removed 3 bases from V and 6 bases from J; junction bases left unmatched: 6. From germline, CDR1 is MNHNS and CDR2 SASEGT. This CDR3 has 15 residues. The part of the CDR3 DNA that was read is TGTGCCAGCAGTGAGCCCCCCGGGGGGGCCGGGGAG. Encoded protein: CASSEPPGGAGE. The whole CDR3 protein is CASSEPPGGAGELFF.

As regards this clone: Read sequence stops 3 residues before the CDR3 end, and the germline J gene provides the missing end. The chain is built from TRBV11-3 and TRBJ2-5; possible D gene TRBD2, 5 bases. V was shortened by 10 bases and J by 2 bases, with 20 bases between the two germline ends. CDR3 length: 15 amino acids. Germline V gene sequence: CDR1 SGHNT, CDR2 YENEEA. The CDR3 loop is CATLRRSEGQETQYF. The sequenced CDR3 bases are TGTGCCACATTAAGGCGTAGTGAGGGTCAAGAGACC.

This clone was found many times. With the read ending 3 residues before the CDR3 end, the germline J gene is used to fill in that end. J is TRBJ2-5 and V is TRBV7-6; D is perhaps TRBD2 (6 bases). Trimming removed 4 bases from V and 4 bases from J, with 13 bases in between. The V gene's germline CDR1 is SGHVS and CDR2 FNYEAQ. The CDR3 contains 14 residues. CDR3: CASSSAGTLETQYF. The sequenced part of the CDR3 DNA is TGTGCCAGCAGCTCGGCGGGAACGTTAGAGACC.

This clone was seen at least ten times. The read terminates 3 residues before the CDR3 end, so the remaining end is supplied by the germline J gene. The same CDR3 also results from other DNA sequences found in this sample. V is TRBV7-2 and J is TRBJ2-7, with D maybe TRBD2 (6 bases). This CDR3 is built from 14 residues. V was shortened by 1 base and J by 2 bases, with 9 bases between the two germline ends. Germline values: CDR1 SGHTA, CDR2 FQGNSA. CDR3 sequence: CASSLGRGAYEQYF. CDR3 bases read: TGTGCCAGCAGCTTAGGGCGGGGAGCCTACGAG. The whole variable domain, filled in from reference TRBV7-2 and TRBJ2-7, reads GAGVSQSPSNKVTEKGKDVELRCDPISGHTALYWYRQSLGQGLEFLIYFQGNSAPDKSGLPSDRFSAERTGGSVSTLTIQRTQQEDSAVYLCASSLGRGAYEQYFGPGTRLTVT.